This T cell receptor (beta chain) appears in the sequencing data of a study of T cell responses to AZD1222 COVID-19 vaccine. CDR1 and CDR2 (germline): SGHTA, FQGTGA. V was shortened by 1 base and J by 2 bases, with 5 bases between the two germline ends. The CDR3 has 14 residues. Study outcomes and limitations: Donors were largely white British and mainly female; clonal diversity was possibly underestimated. Only after the peak T cell response were repertoires sampled. With dominance at 160-218 and 743-854, vaccine-associated CD4 TCRs spanned spike.

For this clone: Its antigen is unidentified.

Some clones are missing from TCRdb's copy, which holds only in-frame ones; the method was immunoSEQ multiplex PCR. The top ten clones hold about 2.5% of a sample with around 87,000 clones, around 91% of them seen once. The sample was peripheral blood, taken 28 days after the second AZD1222 dose. This TCR derives from an adult who received the AZD1222 COVID-19 vaccine. The chain joins TRBV7-3 to TRBJ2-2; the D is unclear. Here the CDR3 DNA reads TGTGCCAGCAGCTTAAGGGTTAACACCGGGGAGCTGTTTTTT. Translated: CASSLRVNTGELFF.